This entry lists 5 T cell receptor beta chains sequenced from one sample in a study of blood T cell repertoires in COVID-19. Measured with immunoSEQ multiplex PCR; TCRdb has only the in-frame clones, and not every one. The sample consists of almost 55,000 clones, 90% of them appearing once. The sequencing sample was made of peripheral blood. These receptors all stem from a woman in her forties with active COVID-19.

This clone is a singleton in its sample. This chain links TRBV11-2 with TRBJ1-4, with a weak D call TRBD1 (6 bases). V dropped 0 bases and J dropped 0 bases, with 20 bases sitting between them. CDR3 length: 20 amino acids. Germline lookup yields CDR1 SGHAT and CDR2 FQNNGV. CDR3 sequence (DNA): TGTGCCAGCAGCTTAGATCATGGGGGCAGGAACCCCGCAACTAATGAAAAACTGTTTTTT. It specifies CASSLDHGGRNPATNEKLFF. The whole variable domain, filled in from reference TRBV11-2 and TRBJ1-4, reads EAGVAQSPRYKIIEKRQSVAFWCNPISGHATLYWYQQILGQGPKLLIQFQNNGVVDDSQLPKDRFSAERLKGVDSTLKIQPAKLEDSAVYLCASSLDHGGRNPATNEKLFFGSGTQLSVL.

V gene TRBV5-1 combines with J gene TRBJ2-5; TRBD1 is a possible D gene (6 bases). V lost 4 bases to trimming and J lost 4 bases, with 14 bases between them. Germline-derived CDR1 and CDR2 are SGHRS and YFSETQ. The CDR3 has 14 residues. The CDR3 loop is CASSQTGPLETQYF. The CDR3, as DNA: TGCGCCAGCAGCCAAACAGGGCCTTTAGAGACCCAGTACTTC.

The chain couples TRBV5-5 to TRBJ2-7; weak D call: TRBD1 (5 bases). The CDR3 runs to 14 residues. V dropped 3 bases and J dropped 3 bases, with 13 bases sitting between them. The germline V gene encodes CDR1 SGHKS and CDR2 YYEKEE (reference sequence). The CDR3 here is CASSWGRSLYEQYF. CDR3 nucleotide sequence: TGTGCCAGCAGCTGGGGCAGGTCCCTCTACGAGCAGTACTTC.

The table lists this clone with a few counts. CDR3 protein: CASSQAGQSNQPQHF. DNA of the CDR3: TGTGCCAGCAGCCAAGCGGGACAGAGCAATCAGCCCCAGCATTTT. This rearrangement joins TRBV4-2 to TRBJ1-5, with 7 bases fitting TRBD1. Losses at the gene ends were 1 base for V and 1 base for J; bases not matched to a gene: 1. Germline V gene data show CDR1 as LGHNA and CDR2 as YNFKEQ. The CDR3 length is 15 residues.

This sequence joins TRBV7-2 and TRBJ1-2; 8 bases are shared with TRBD1. The V gene's germline CDR1 is SGHTA and CDR2 FQGNSA. V shed 2 bases and J 4 bases; nucleotides not matched to a gene: 12. This CDR3 has 17 residues. The CDR3 loop is CASSLTSGTGLPYGYTF. In DNA form, the CDR3 reads TGTGCCAGCAGCTTAACTTCCGGGACAGGATTACCCTATGGCTACACCTTC.